The clone carrying this TCR beta chain was picked up many times. Antigen: not known. This sample was taken from a study of human T cells and chemical hapten exposure. Study-level background: Chiefly women, the patients showed alopecia areata, totalis or universalis. Overall study results and limits: Sensitizing with DPC caused no change in TCRs above 1 in 1000 frequency. Significantly greater numbers of large CDR3 similarity clusters came from expanded TCRs than from controls.

One entry per CDR3 protein, called by TCRdb with MiXCR from the RACE reads. This sample carries more than 85,000 distinct CDR3 sequences, roughly 9% of them seen once, and the ten largest clones take approximately 3%. Germline V gene sequence: CDR1 SGHNT, CDR2 YYREEE (reference sequence). V lost 7 bases and J 0 bases, leaving 14 bases between the germline ends. CDR3 length equals 15 residues. Time point denoted: patch test 2, 6 weeks after DPC sensitization. Treatment defined: therapeutic diphenylcyclopropenone sensitization with weekly scalp DPC. The template was total RNA from unfractionated whole blood.

The sequence derives from a woman between 40 and 55 years old with alopecia areata. Some clones in this sample may be carry-over from other donors' samples. This chain links TRBV5-4 with TRBJ2-1; unclear D gene. The sequencing here drew on whole blood, taken in connection with sensitization to the hapten diphenylcyclopropenone (DPC). CDR3 protein: CASSPYMSSYNEQFF. CDR3 sequence (DNA): TGTGCCAGCTCTCCGTACATGAGCTCCTACAATGAGCAGTTCTTC.